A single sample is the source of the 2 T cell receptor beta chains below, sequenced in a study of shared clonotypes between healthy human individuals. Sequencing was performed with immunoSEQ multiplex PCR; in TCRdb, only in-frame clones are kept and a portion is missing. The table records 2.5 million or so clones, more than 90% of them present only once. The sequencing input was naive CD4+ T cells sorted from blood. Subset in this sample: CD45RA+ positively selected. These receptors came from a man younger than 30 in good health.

The CDR3 loop is CASSYSGQTNTGELFF. CDR3 DNA sequence: TGTGCCAGCAGTTACTCGGGACAGACGAACACCGGGGAGCTGTTTTTT. The chain carries TRBV6-6 and TRBJ2-2, with TRBD1 identical over 7 bases. The ends lost 0 bases at V and 0 bases at J; junction bases unmatched: 1. The CDR3 has 16 amino acids. CDR1 and CDR2 from the germline V gene are MNHNY and SVGAGI (reference sequence).

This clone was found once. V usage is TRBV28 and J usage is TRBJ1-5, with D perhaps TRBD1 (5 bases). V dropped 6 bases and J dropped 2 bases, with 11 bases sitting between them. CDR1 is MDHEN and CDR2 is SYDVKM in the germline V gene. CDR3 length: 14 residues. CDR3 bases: TGTGCCAGCAGCCGGCCGACAGGCAATCAGCCCCAGCATTTT. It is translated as CASSRPTGNQPQHF.